This T cell receptor (beta chain) was recorded in a study of response to subunit inactivated influenza vaccine (dated by TCRdb to the late 2010s). For context, the study as a whole: Deep quantitative profiling of the T cell receptor repertoire was used in the study to follow responses to a trivalent subunit inactivated influenza vaccine.

CDR1 MNHEY and CDR2 SVGAGI were looked up in the germline V gene. Trimming removed 2 bases from V and 4 bases from J, leaving 13 bases between the germline ends. Spanning cysteine to phenylalanine, the CDR3 consists of 15 amino acids. Only CDR3 DNA remains: 45 bases, in frame from the first base. Comment on this clonotype: The specificity of this receptor is unknown. Base-call qualities are not available, and no considerably larger clone is one nucleotide away.

The library relied on RT-PCR. The reads were generated on an Illumina HiSeq 2500. Starting from the raw public reads, TCRdb applied fastp trimming at Q25, assembled clones with MiXCR and retained in-frame beta chains. Every distinct CDR3 protein forms one entry, paired with its most common genes and DNA. This sample is represented by 700,000 to 900,000 distinct CDR3 sequences; less than 25% of them were singletons. Of the sample, 9.5% to 13% is held by the ten largest clones. Overall study outcomes, separate from this receptor: The authors proposed that each seasonal influenza vaccination may bring in only a limited number of new T cells.

This sequence uses TRBV6-5 and TRBJ2-3; the D gene is perhaps TRBD2, on 7 matching bases. The sequenced sample was PBMCs from blood, obtained 5 days after vaccination. This sequence originates from a man aged 45-65 years who received an inactivated influenza vaccine. Donor details come from another sample of the same person, matched by shared clones. At the DNA level, the sequence is TGTGCCAGCAGTTACGGCGGGGGCTTTTCAGATACGCAGTATTTT. This gives the protein CASSYGGGFSDTQYF.